One T cell receptor beta chain is described in this entry. In the study's own analysis: Amplification of reference gene primers provided the estimated nucleated cell counts. The assay was immunoSEQ multiplex PCR, and TCRdb's table has in-frame clones only and misses some. V, J and clone size reflect that table, while D and trimming were determined from the DNA. The profile shows 35,000 to 45,000 clones, roughly 90% of them singletons. The data derive from a study of blood T cell repertoires in COVID-19. The overall study: Donors in the United States, Italy and Spain gave samples during acute or convalescent COVID-19. T cells, B-cell-depleted T cells, or PBMCs supplied cDNA or gDNA.

The ends were cut back, 4 bases at V and 5 bases at J, with 17 bases in the middle. Germline V lookup: CDR1 SGHTA, CDR2 FQGNSA. CDR3 length: 15 amino acids. Sequencing was carried out using peripheral blood. The chain recombines TRBV7-2 with TRBJ2-5, with D maybe TRBD1 (5 bases). The TCR sequence derives from a man aged 45-60 years with active COVID-19. The CDR3 region has the DNA TGTGCCAGCAGCTCGGAATTAAGGGGATCCGAGACCCAGTACTTC. Protein sequence: CASSSELRGSETQYF.